The present entry profiles one T cell receptor (beta chain) with its context. Its target is unknown. This specimen belongs to a study of cytomegalovirus exposure and HLA in healthy donors. Study overall: Most genotyped donors, about four fifths of fewer than 400, had Caucasian-associated genetic ancestry.

The CDR3 has 15 residues. After removal of 1 base from V and 7 bases from J, the junction contained 9 bases not matched to a gene. The germline gives CDR1 MDHEN, CDR2 SYDVKM. Use of 60 Vbeta and 13 Jbeta primers characterized the PCR. TCRdb keeps only in-frame clones here, not all; method: immunoSEQ multiplex PCR. This sample carries more than 90,000 clones, about 80% of them seen once, and the ten largest clones take around 4%. Study-wide findings and caveats: Reported findings show TCR beta sequences accurately forecast HLA-A and HLA-B alleles in most subjects. Follow-up analysis later connected one missense variant in DCLRE1C with trimming of TCR beta V- and J-genes.

Specimen: PBMCs. This receptor was taken from a man aged 40-49 years in good health and CMV-seronegative. The chain recombines TRBV28 with TRBJ2-7, with 8 bases fitting TRBD1. The DNA for the CDR3 is TGTGCCAGCAGTTTATCGGGGACAGGCTTAGTTGAGCAGTACTTC. Encoded protein: CASSLSGTGLVEQYF.